This is a list of T cell receptor beta chains from one sample in a study of CD8 T cells in seronegative destructive rheumatoid arthritis. Repertoires were generated with immunoSEQ multiplex PCR, while TCRdb's copy carries only in-frame clones and drops some. The sample holds some 4,100 clones, approximately 72% seen once. The sample comprised CD8+ T cells from blood. All receptors derive from a woman aged 50-75 years with seronegative destructive rheumatoid arthritis. Each CDR3 is given with its conserved first and last residue. D genes are given only for firm matches. The size entry is marked missing in some rows and otherwise reads once, few, many or a size class.

d_call cdr3_length j_call clone_size v_call cdr3_aa cdr3_nt
NA 16 TRBJ2-3 NA TRBV7-3 CASSLNGGGYQDTQYF TGTGCCAGCAGCTTAAACGGGGGTGGGTACCAAGATACGCAGTATTTT
NA 15 TRBJ2-1 NA TRBV28 CASSTTWESDNEQFF TGTGCCAGCAGTACCACCTGGGAGTCGGACAATGAGCAGTTCTTC
TRBD1 14 TRBJ2-7 NA TRBV2 CASRPRGLLFEQYF TGTGCCAGCAGGCCGAGGGGGCTCCTCTTTGAGCAGTACTTC
NA 15 TRBJ2-1 NA TRBV5-4 CASSPWAGGKNEQFF TGTGCCAGCAGCCCCTGGGCAGGAGGGAAAAATGAGCAGTTCTTC
NA 13 TRBJ1-6 once TRBV30 CAWKGHYNSPLHF TGTGCCTGGAAGGGACACTATAATTCACCCCTCCACTTT
NA 14 TRBJ2-5 NA TRBV27 CASSFGQGEETQYF TGTGCCAGCAGTTTTGGGCAGGGCGAAGAGACCCAGTACTTC
NA 15 TRBJ2-1 NA TRBV4-1 CASSHLKGPPNEQFF TGCGCCAGCAGCCATTTGAAGGGGCCCCCCAATGAGCAGTTCTTC
TRBD1 16 TRBJ2-3 NA TRBV5-1 CASSPGQGLPTDTQYF TGCGCCAGCAGCCCCGGACAGGGACTCCCCACAGATACGCAGTATTTT
NA 10 TRBJ1-2 large TRBV29-1 CSVGTDGYTF TGCAGCGTTGGGACAGATGGCTACACCTTC
NA 12 TRBJ1-2 few TRBV7-9 CASSSGAGGYTF TGTGCCAGCAGCTCAGGGGCTGGGGGCTACACCTTC
TRBD1 17 TRBJ1-5 NA TRBV19 CASSIVMSDRDDQPQHF TGTGCCAGTAGTATAGTAATGAGCGACAGGGACGATCAGCCCCAGCATTTT
NA 12 TRBJ2-3 NA TRBV2 CASSGSTSTQYF TGTGCCAGCAGCGGGTCCACCTCTACGCAGTATTTT
TRBD2 17 TRBJ2-1 NA TRBV14 CASSHSLADDPYNEQFF TGTGCCAGCAGCCATTCCCTAGCGGATGATCCCTACAATGAGCAGTTCTTC
TRBD1 16 TRBJ1-2 NA TRBV4-1 CASSQERGTGSYGYTF TGCGCCAGCAGCCAAGAAAGGGGGACAGGGTCGTATGGCTACACCTTC
NA 14 TRBJ1-1 NA TRBV5-1 CASSVGAQNTEAFF TGCGCCAGCAGCGTAGGGGCTCAGAACACTGAAGCTTTCTTT
TRBD1 14 TRBJ2-7 NA TRBV4-2 CASSLPGQGSEQYF TGTGCCAGCAGCCTACCGGGACAGGGGTCCGAGCAGTACTTC
TRBD1 14 TRBJ1-3 NA TRBV4-1 CASSLDRVGNTIYF TGCGCCAGCAGCCTTGACAGGGTCGGAAACACCATATATTTT
NA 14 TRBJ2-7 NA TRBV27 CASSQTGLYYEQYF TGTGCCAGCAGTCAGACGGGACTTTACTACGAGCAGTACTTC
NA 16 TRBJ2-1 NA TRBV27 CASSLAGFGSYNEQFF TGTGCCAGCAGTTTAGCGGGGTTCGGCTCCTACAATGAGCAGTTCTTC
NA 19 TRBJ2-3 NA TRBV5-5 CASSFFSSGRGGSTDTQYF TGTGCCAGCAGCTTTTTCTCTAGCGGACGAGGGGGTAGCACAGATACGCAGTATTTT
TRBD1 14 TRBJ1-1 NA TRBV19 CASRTGTGYTEAFF TGTGCCAGTAGGACGGGGACAGGCTACACTGAAGCTTTCTTT
NA 12 TRBJ1-1 NA TRBV10-2 CASSESEVKAFF TGCGCCAGCAGTGAGTCAGAGGTTAAAGCTTTCTTT
TRBD1 16 TRBJ2-7 few TRBV7-2 CASSLGGQGLSYEQYF TGTGCCAGCAGCTTAGGGGGACAGGGGCTTTCCTACGAGCAGTACTTC
TRBD1 16 TRBJ2-5 large TRBV4-1 CASSLLFDRDQETQYF TGCGCCAGCAGCCTCCTCTTTGACAGGGACCAAGAGACCCAGTACTTC
NA 17 TRBJ1-5 once TRBV21-1 CASRLEVATWHHQPQHF TGTGCCAGCAGACTGGAGGTAGCTACATGGCATCATCAGCCCCAGCATTTT
NA 12 TRBJ2-7 NA TRBV7-3 CASSLGSGEQYF TGTGCCAGCAGCTTAGGCTCGGGGGAGCAGTACTTC
NA 14 TRBJ2-3 NA TRBV19 CASSGQSSTDTQYF TGTGCCAGTAGTGGGCAGTCTAGCACAGATACGCAGTATTTT
NA 15 TRBJ2-7 NA TRBV27 CASSPGITEIHEQYF TGTGCCAGCAGTCCCGGGATAACGGAAATCCACGAGCAGTACTTC
TRBD2 14 TRBJ2-2 NA TRBV5-4 CASSFSAGDPRLFF TGTGCCAGCAGCTTTAGTGCGGGGGACCCACGACTGTTTTTT
NA 16 TRBJ1-2 medium-sized TRBV4-2 CASSQEQGRRRDGYTF TGTGCCAGCAGCCAAGAGCAGGGAAGGCGACGGGATGGCTACACCTTC
TRBD2 17 TRBJ2-3 NA TRBV2 CASSESPGGFETDTQYF TGTGCCAGCAGTGAATCACCCGGGGGGTTTGAGACAGATACGCAGTATTTT
NA 14 TRBJ2-3 NA TRBV2 CATPGLEGDDTQYF TGTGCCACCCCGGGATTGGAAGGCGATGATACGCAGTATTTT
TRBD1 16 TRBJ2-5 NA TRBV2 CASSRYGQGARETQYF TGTGCCAGCAGTCGTTACGGACAGGGGGCTCGTGAGACCCAGTACTTC
TRBD1 19 TRBJ2-7 few TRBV7-9 CASSPFGGQGALAGYEQYF TGTGCCAGCAGCCCATTTGGGGGACAGGGGGCCCTCGCGGGCTACGAGCAGTACTTC
TRBD1 17 TRBJ1-2 hyperexpanded TRBV7-2 CASSLEGTGDQDYGYTF TGTGCCAGCAGCTTAGAGGGGACAGGGGATCAGGACTATGGCTACACCTTC
TRBD2 15 TRBJ2-4 NA TRBV7-9 CASSPSSGFVNIQYF TGTGCCAGCAGCCCATCTAGCGGGTTTGTGAACATTCAGTACTTC
NA 12 TRBJ1-5 NA TRBV6-1 CASRGENQPQHF TGTGCCAGCCGCGGGGAAAATCAGCCCCAGCATTTT
NA 16 TRBJ2-2 NA TRBV27 CASSLLSFANTGELFF TGTGCCAGCAGTTTACTGAGCTTTGCGAACACCGGGGAGCTGTTTTTT
TRBD2 16 TRBJ2-7 NA TRBV7-6 CASSPSGASGRYEQYF TGTGCCAGCAGCCCCTCCGGGGCTAGCGGCAGGTACGAGCAGTACTTC
NA 16 TRBJ2-1 NA TRBV19 CASSKQGGGSYNEQFF TGTGCCAGTAGTAAACAGGGTGGGGGCTCCTACAATGAGCAGTTCTTC
NA 14 TRBJ1-5 NA TRBV5-6 CASSHGGGDQPQHF TGTGCCAGCAGCCACGGCGGGGGCGATCAGCCCCAGCATTTT
NA 15 TRBJ1-6 NA TRBV4-1 CASSQDSSYNSPLHF TGCGCCAGCAGCCAGGACAGCTCCTATAATTCACCCCTCCACTTT
NA 17 TRBJ2-1 NA TRBV2 CASSEGVGSGHGNEQFF TGTGCCAGCAGCGAAGGGGTTGGGAGCGGGCACGGCAATGAGCAGTTCTTC
TRBD2 14 TRBJ2-1 NA TRBV6-1 CASSESGLAGEQFF TGTGCCAGCAGTGAATCGGGACTAGCTGGTGAGCAGTTCTTC
TRBD1 13 TRBJ2-1 NA TRBV6-6 CASRRGPYNEQFF TGTGCCAGCCGCAGGGGGCCTTACAATGAGCAGTTCTTC